This TCR beta chain was sequenced for a study of blood T cell repertoires in COVID-19. The wider study: Collection of acute and convalescent COVID-19 samples took place in the United States, Italy and Spain. T cells, B-cell-depleted T cells, or PBMCs supplied cDNA or gDNA.

The germline CDR1 and CDR2 sequences are KGHSH and LQKENI. The CDR3 covers 16 residues. The ends lost 1 base at V and 1 base at J; junction bases unmatched: 2. Repertoires were generated with immunoSEQ multiplex PCR, while TCRdb's copy carries only in-frame clones and drops some. The sample holds about 140,000 clones, 77% seen once. Sequenced sample: peripheral blood. This rearrangement joins TRBV18 to TRBJ2-3, with 10 nucleotides matching TRBD2. The receptor's source is a woman between 45 and 60 years old with active or convalescent COVID-19. The CDR3 loop is CASSPLGTSGTDTQYF. The CDR3 DNA sequence: TGTGCCAGCTCACCACTCGGGACTAGCGGCACAGATACGCAGTATTTT.